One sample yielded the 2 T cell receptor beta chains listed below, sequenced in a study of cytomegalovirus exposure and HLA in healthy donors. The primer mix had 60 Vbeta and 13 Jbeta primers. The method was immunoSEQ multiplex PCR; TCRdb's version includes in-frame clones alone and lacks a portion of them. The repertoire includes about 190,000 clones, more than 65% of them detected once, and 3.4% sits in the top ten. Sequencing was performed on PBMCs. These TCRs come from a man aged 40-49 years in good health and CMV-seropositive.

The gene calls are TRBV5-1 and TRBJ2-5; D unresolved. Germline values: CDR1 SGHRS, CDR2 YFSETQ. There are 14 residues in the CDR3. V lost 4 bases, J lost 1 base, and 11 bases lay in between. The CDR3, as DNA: TGCGCCAGCAGCCCACGCGGCAGCCAAGAGACCCAGTACTTC. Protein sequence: CASSPRGSQETQYF.

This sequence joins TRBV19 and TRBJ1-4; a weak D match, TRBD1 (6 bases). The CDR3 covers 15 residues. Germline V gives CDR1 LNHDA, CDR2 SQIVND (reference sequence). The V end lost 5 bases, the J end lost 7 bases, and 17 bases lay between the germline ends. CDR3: CASSDRRGPSEKLFF. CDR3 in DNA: TGTGCCAGTAGTGACAGGAGAGGACCCAGTGAAAAACTGTTTTTT. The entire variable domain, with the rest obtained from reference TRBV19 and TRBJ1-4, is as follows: DGGITQSPKYLFRKEGQNVTLSCEQNLNHDAMYWYRQDPGQGLRLIYYSQIVNDFQKGDIAEGYSVSREKKESFPLTVTSAQKNPTAFYLCASSDRRGPSEKLFFGSGTQLSVL.